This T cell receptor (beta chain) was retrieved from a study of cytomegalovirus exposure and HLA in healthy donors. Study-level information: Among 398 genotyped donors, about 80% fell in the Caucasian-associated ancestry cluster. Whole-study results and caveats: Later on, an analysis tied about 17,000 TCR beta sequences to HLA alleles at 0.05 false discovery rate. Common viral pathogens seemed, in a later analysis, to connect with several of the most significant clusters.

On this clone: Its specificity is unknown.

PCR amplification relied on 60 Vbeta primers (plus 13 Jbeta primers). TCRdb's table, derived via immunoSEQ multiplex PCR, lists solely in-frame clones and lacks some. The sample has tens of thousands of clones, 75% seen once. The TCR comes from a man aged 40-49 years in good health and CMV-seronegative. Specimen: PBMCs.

The CDR3 DNA follows: TGTGCCAGCAGCCTCGCGCGACACGGTCAGGCCGGGGAGCTGTTTTTT. Its translation: CASSLARHGQAGELFF. This chain joins TRBV6-6 and TRBJ2-2; D not certain. Germline-derived CDR1 and CDR2 are MNHNY and SVGAGI (reference sequence). The CDR3 extends over 16 amino acids. Trimming removed 6 bases from V and 6 bases from J, with 20 bases in between.